A selection of T cell receptor beta chains follows, all from one sample in a study of blood T cells in healthy people across ages. TCRdb fed the 5' RACE reads into MiXCR, producing one record per CDR3 protein. This table has more than 500,000 distinct CDR3 sequences, 27% appearing once. This sample also appeared in a second study, on T cells of mothers and their children.

The sequenced sample consisted of blood. The source is a boy between 2 and 10 years old in good health. CDR3s include the opening cysteine and the closing phenylalanine or tryptophan. D genes are given only for firm matches. The size entry is marked missing in some rows and otherwise reads once, few, many or a size class.

size	D	V	J	CDR3	DNA
few	-	TRBV30	TRBJ1-3	CAFTHSGNTIYF	TGTGCCTTCACCCACTCTGGAAACACCATATATTTT
few	TRBD2	TRBV12-3/TRBV12-4	TRBJ2-1	CASSFVAGGYNEQFF	TGTGCCAGCAGTTTTGTAGCGGGGGGGTACAATGAGCAGTTCTTC
many	-	TRBV12-3/TRBV12-4	TRBJ2-7	CASSQTGTVRLYEQYF	TGTGCCAGCAGCCAGACCGGGACGGTTCGCCTCTACGAGCAGTACTTC
many	TRBD1	TRBV25-1	TRBJ2-1	CASSSTGPYNEQFF	TGTGCCAGCAGTTCGACAGGGCCCTACAATGAGCAGTTCTTC
few	-	TRBV7-3	TRBJ2-5	CASSPSGGAQPQYF	TGTGCCAGCAGCCCCAGCGGAGGGGCCCAACCCCAGTACTTC
few	-	TRBV5-5	TRBJ2-7	CASSLAIASHYEQYF	TGTGCCAGCAGCCTCGCTATTGCCAGTCACTACGAGCAGTACTTC
-	-	TRBV6-2/TRBV6-3	TRBJ2-3	CASSRGGRWGTDTQYF	TGTGCCAGCAGCCGCGGGGGCAGATGGGGAACAGATACGCAGTATTTT
few	TRBD1	TRBV6-5	TRBJ1-2	CASRRQGDYTF	TGTGCCAGCAGGCGACAGGGGGACTACACCTTC
few	TRBD1	TRBV30	TRBJ2-7	CAWNRGSGEQYF	TGTGCCTGGAACAGGGGGAGCGGCGAGCAGTACTTC
-	-	TRBV11-2	TRBJ2-5	CASSFGGRQDQETQYF	TGTGCCAGCAGCTTCGGGGGCCGTCAGGATCAAGAGACCCAGTACTTC